This passage covers 14 T cell receptor beta chains from one sample sequenced in a study of human T cells and chemical hapten exposure. Total RNA was extracted from unfractionated whole blood. In TCRdb, the 5' RACE reads were re-called with MiXCR into one record per CDR3 protein. The table shows 110,000 to 150,000 distinct CDR3 sequences, with around 4% occurring only once. These receptors were obtained from a female donor in good health.

This clonotype has ten or more counts. This sequence joins TRBV6-2 or TRBV6-3 and TRBJ1-5; D remains ambiguous. The V and J ends lost 2 bases and 2 bases respectively, with 7 bases between them. Germline V CDR1 and CDR2: MNHEY, SVGEGT. The CDR3 has 14 residues. The CDR3 reads CASSYGSGNQPQHF. The CDR3 region has the DNA TGTGCCAGCAGTTACGGTAGTGGCAATCAGCCCCAGCATTTT.

The sample holds many counts of this clonotype. This chain uses TRBV3-1 with TRBJ2-1; 8 positions match TRBD2. V lost 1 base, J lost 4 bases, and 0 bases stayed unmatched. CDR3 length equals 14 residues. CDR1 is LGHDT and CDR2 is YNNKEL in the germline V gene (reference sequence). DNA for the CDR3: TGTGCCAGCAGCCAAGGCGGGGGGTACAATGAGCAGTTCTTC. Translating gives CASSQGGGYNEQFF.

This clonotype was recorded many times. The chain recombines TRBV5-1 with TRBJ2-6; tentative D call: TRBD1 (6 bases). The ends were cut back, 4 bases at V and 0 bases at J, with 17 bases in the middle. CDR3 size: 18 residues. Looked up from germline, CDR1 is SGHRS and CDR2 is YFSETQ. The CDR3 DNA sequence: TGCGCCAGCAGCCCGGCCAGGGGCCCTCGCTCTGGGGCCAACGTCCTGACTTTC. Translation: CASSPARGPRSGANVLTF.

This clonotype was seen at least ten times. J is TRBJ2-1 and V is TRBV9; D gene uncertain. The CDR3 spans 13 residues. The ends were cut back, 3 bases at V and 6 bases at J, with 10 bases in the middle. The germline CDR1 and CDR2 sequences are SGDLS and YYNGEE. CDR3 DNA: TGTGCCAGCAGCGCCGGGCCGAGCAATGAGCAGTTCTTC. Its protein product is CASSAGPSNEQFF.

This clonotype was recorded many times. The chain is built from TRBV12-3 or TRBV12-4 and TRBJ1-1; possibly TRBD1 for D (6 bases). The V and J ends lost 2 bases and 0 bases respectively, with 7 bases between them. The CDR3 sequence is 14 residues long. The DNA of the CDR3 is TGTGCCAGCAGTTTAAGGGGGATGAACACTGAAGCTTTCTTT. Translation gives CASSLRGMNTEAFF.

This clonotype showed up many times. J is TRBJ1-2 and V is TRBV6-6; 8 nucleotides agree with TRBD1. V trimming: 2 bases; J trimming: 4 bases; junction bases outside the gene matches: 3. This CDR3 is built from 14 residues. Germline loops: CDR1 MNHNY, CDR2 SVGAGI (reference sequence). The DNA of the CDR3 is TGTGCCAGCAGTTACGGACAGGGCGCCTATGGCTACACCTTC. Translation gives CASSYGQGAYGYTF.

The sample holds many counts of this clonotype. This chain connects TRBV7-2 to TRBJ2-5; TRBD2 matches 9 bases. V gave up 4 bases and J gave up 3 bases; unmatched junction bases: 9. This CDR3 is built from 16 residues. CDR1 and CDR2 from the germline V gene are SGHTA and FQGNSA. The DNA of the CDR3 is TGTGCCAGCAGCTCACCCCTGCGGGGGGGCAAAGAGACCCAGTACTTC. It specifies CASSSPLRGGKETQYF.

This clonotype was observed many times. V usage is TRBV4-2 and J usage is TRBJ2-4; D unresolved. This CDR3 is 14 amino acids long. V was shortened by 4 bases and J by 0 bases, with 7 bases between the two germline ends. Germline V gene data show CDR1 as LGHNA and CDR2 as YNFKEQ. CDR3 protein: CASSPWLAKNIQYF. DNA of the CDR3: TGTGCCAGCAGCCCTTGGCTAGCCAAAAACATTCAGTACTTC.

Ten or more counts support this clonotype. The chain carries TRBV16 and TRBJ2-7, with TRBD1 matching over 9 bases. The CDR3 covers 15 residues. Germline V gives CDR1 KGHSY, CDR2 FQNENV. Trimming cost V 4 bases and J 5 bases; bases outside gene matches: 9. The CDR3 loop reads CASSRPDRGINEQYF. In nucleotides, the CDR3 is TGTGCCAGCAGCCGACCCGACAGGGGGATCAACGAGCAGTACTTC.

This chain uses TRBV4-2 with TRBJ2-7; D perhaps matches TRBD1 (6 bases). V dropped 0 bases and J dropped 2 bases, with 14 bases sitting between them. The V gene's germline CDR1 is LGHNA and CDR2 YNFKEQ. The CDR3 loop spans 16 amino acids. The CDR3: CASSQEVSGVPYEQYF. The DNA for the CDR3 is TGTGCCAGCAGCCAAGAGGTCTCAGGGGTCCCCTACGAGCAGTACTTC.

This clonotype was seen many times. V is TRBV7-2 and J is TRBJ1-1; 7 nucleotides align to TRBD1. V lost 1 base, J lost 9 bases, and 2 bases stayed unmatched. The CDR3 has 12 residues. Per the germline V gene, CDR1 is SGHTA and CDR2 is FQGNSA. The CDR3: CASSLVRGKAFF. The DNA for the CDR3 is TGTGCCAGCAGCTTAGTCAGGGGGAAAGCTTTCTTT.

In the case of this clonotype: A much larger clone is a single base away; this may be a read error. The rearrangement joins TRBV6-5 to TRBJ1-3, with unresolved D. The CDR3 runs 15 residues. From germline, CDR1 is MNHEY and CDR2 SVGAGI. The V end lost 0 bases, the J end lost 2 bases, and 8 bases lay between the germline ends. The CDR3: CASSYSTKAGNTIYF. CDR3 sequence (DNA): TGTGCCAGCAGTTACTCGACCAAAGCTGGAAACACCATATATTTT.

This clonotype was seen many times. The DNA of the CDR3 is TGCGCCAGCAGCCAAGAAGAGAGTCAGCCCCAGCATTTT. This gives the protein CASSQEESQPQHF. The chain joins TRBV4-1 to TRBJ1-5; no clear D. Germline V gene lookup returns CDR1 MGHRA and CDR2 YSYEKL. The CDR3 extends over 13 amino acids. The ends were cut back, 0 bases at V and 6 bases at J, with 6 bases in the middle.

This clonotype was seen many times. The chain recombines TRBV5-1 with TRBJ2-5; a possible D gene is TRBD2 (5 bases). CDR3 length: 14 amino acids. In germline, CDR1 is SGHRS, CDR2 YFSETQ. Trimming left V 1 base short and J 2 bases short, with 9 bases between. In nucleotides, the CDR3 is TGCGCCAGCAGCTTGATAACGGGACAAGAGACCCAGTACTTC. Protein sequence: CASSLITGQETQYF.